The source of this TCR beta chain is a study of molecular identifiers for immune sequencing clone quantification. This clonotype showed up many times. Sorting recovered naive CD8 T cells on a CD8+CD4-CCR7+CD45RA+ profile. V lost 9 bases to trimming and J lost 7 bases, with 18 bases between them. The germline V gene encodes CDR1 SNHLY and CDR2 FYNNEI. The CDR3 is made up of 14 amino acids. MiXCR, run by TCRdb on the PCR reads, gives a single entry per CDR3 protein. The table has about 70,000 distinct CDR3 sequences, about a sixth seen once. The clonotype comes from a human donor in good health. Some libraries in this study had Jurkat cell RNA spiked in. This chain connects TRBV2 to TRBJ1-4; D ambiguous. The sequencing input was naive CD8+ T cells from blood, with Jurkat cell RNA spiked in. Subset reported: FACS-sorted CD8+CD4-CCR7+CD45RA+ naive T cells. CDR3 protein: CASTTGPKGEKLFF. As DNA, the CDR3 is TGTGCCAGTACCACGGGTCCGAAGGGTGAAAAACTGTTTTTT.